This TCR beta chain was observed in a study of blood T cell repertoires in COVID-19. Study in general: Samples came from the United States, Italy and Spain, spanning acute and convalescent COVID-19. Sources were T cells, B-cell-depleted T cells, or PBMCs; the material itself was cDNA or gDNA.

The CDR3 extends over 12 amino acids. V gave up 6 bases and J gave up 6 bases, with 9 bases separating them. Germline assignment: CDR1 MNHEY and CDR2 SVGAGI. Per the study methods: Scientists estimated how many nucleated cells there were by amplifying reference gene primers. TCRdb's table, derived via immunoSEQ multiplex PCR, lists solely in-frame clones and lacks some. The V and J calls and clone size are taken from that table; D and trimming were inferred from the DNA. The table has approximately 150,000 clones, about 85% seen once; the top ten hold more than 1.5%. The clonotype originates from a human donor in a cohort sampled during active COVID-19. The sequenced sample was peripheral blood. This sequence joins TRBV6-5 and TRBJ2-1; D is unclear. In DNA, the CDR3 is TGTGCCAGCAGACTTTCTTCCAATGAGCAGTTCTTC. This translates into CASRLSSNEQFF.